This entry lists 21 T cell receptor beta chains sequenced from one sample in a study of cytomegalovirus exposure and HLA in healthy donors. Amplification used 60 Vbeta primers and 13 Jbeta primers. Assay: immunoSEQ multiplex PCR; the TCRdb copy retains only in-frame clones and omits some. The sample has about 190,000 clones, approximately 82% seen once. Material: PBMCs. The receptors come from a woman aged 18-29 years in good health and CMV-seropositive.

A note on this clone: Other DNA sequences in this sample translate to the same CDR3. The chain is built from TRBV6-4 and TRBJ2-3; 10 bases fit TRBD2. CDR1 and CDR2 from the germline V gene are MRHNA and SNTAGT. This CDR3 comprises 15 residues. The ends lost 6 bases at V and 2 bases at J; junction bases unmatched: 5. CDR3 loop: CASSPSGGATDTQYF. In DNA form, the CDR3 reads TGTGCCAGCAGCCCTAGCGGGGGAGCCACAGATACGCAGTATTTT.

This clone was detected only a few times. This rearrangement joins TRBV5-4 to TRBJ2-2; 9 bases match TRBD1. J was trimmed by 6 bases and V by 9 bases; bases with no gene match: 12. Germline V gives CDR1 SGHNT, CDR2 YYREEE (reference sequence). The CDR3 consists of 15 residues. The DNA for the CDR3 is TGTGCCACCCAAAGGGACAGGGCGTCGGCCGGGGAGCTGTTTTTT. Amino acids: CATQRDRASAGELFF.

The genes are TRBV6-1 and TRBJ1-2; the D gene is possibly TRBD1 (5 bases). Germline-derived CDR1 and CDR2 are MNHNS and SASEGT. V lost 6 bases and J lost 0, with 8 bases in between. This CDR3 has 13 residues. CDR3 sequence (DNA): TGTGCCAGCAGAACGACAGCTAACTATGGCTACACCTTC. Its translation: CASRTTANYGYTF.

The V and J genes are TRBV5-1 and TRBJ2-4; TRBD1 matches 10 bases. With V trimmed by 1 base and J by 8 bases, 6 bases remained unmatched. The CDR3 has 15 amino acids. CDR1 and CDR2 from the germline V gene are SGHRS and YFSETQ. DNA for the CDR3: TGCGCCAGCAGCTTGCCCGGGACAGGGGTTGACATTCAGTACTTC. Residues: CASSLPGTGVDIQYF. The whole variable domain, remainder taken from reference TRBV5-1 and TRBJ2-4, is KAGVTQTPRYLIKTRGQQVTLSCSPISGHRSVSWYQQTPGQGLQFLFEYFSETQRNKGNFPGRFSGRQFSNSRSEMNVSTLELGDSALYLCASSLPGTGVDIQYFGAGTRLSVL.

The chain employs TRBV11-2 and TRBJ1-2; possibly TRBD1 for D (5 bases). Germline values: CDR1 SGHAT, CDR2 FQNNGV. The CDR3 spans 14 residues. Trimming removed 2 bases from V and 6 bases from J, with 13 bases in between. The CDR3 reads CASSLLGGKDGYTF. CDR3 sequence (DNA): TGTGCCAGCAGCTTACTGGGGGGAAAAGATGGCTACACCTTC.

The rearrangement links TRBV21-1 to TRBJ1-6; the table's D call, TRBD1, was not checked against the DNA. TRBV21-1 is reported as a pseudogene. CDR3 length equals 18 residues. Written as DNA, the CDR3 is TGTGCCAGCAACGATGTGAAGGGGGACCTTACTACTAATTCACCCCTCCACTTT. Residues: CASNDVKGDLTTNSPLHF.

V gene TRBV4-2 combines with J gene TRBJ1-2, with D maybe TRBD1 (5 bases). The CDR3 has 15 amino acids. CDR1 LGHNA and CDR2 YNFKEQ come from the germline V gene. The ends were cut back, 3 bases at V and 6 bases at J, with 17 bases in the middle. CDR3 residues: CASSHAGGGVDGYTF. CDR3 sequence (DNA): TGTGCCAGCAGCCACGCCGGCGGGGGGGTTGATGGCTACACCTTC.

In its sample, this clone was seen a few times. V and J are TRBV25-1 and TRBJ2-2; D remains ambiguous. The CDR3 spans 13 residues. V gave up 6 bases and J gave up 2 bases, with 7 bases separating them. Germline V gene lookup returns CDR1 MGHDK and CDR2 SYGVNS. The CDR3 DNA reads as TGTGCCAGCAGCGTCAGAAACACCGGGGAGCTGTTTTTT. This codes for CASSVRNTGELFF.

V gene TRBV11-3 combines with J gene TRBJ1-1; 7 bases map to TRBD1. The CDR3 length is 17 residues. Germline CDR1 reads SGHNT; CDR2 reads YENEEA. V trimming: 5 bases; J trimming: 4 bases; junction bases outside the gene matches: 16. This CDR3 reads CASSRGGGEGAGTEAFF. CDR3 in DNA: TGTGCCAGCAGCCGAGGGGGTGGTGAGGGGGCTGGCACTGAAGCTTTCTTT. The whole variable domain, filled in from reference TRBV11-3 and TRBJ1-1, reads EAGVVQSPRYKIIEKKQPVAFWCNPISGHNTLYWYLQNLGQGPELLIRYENEEAVDDSQLPKDRFSAERLKGVDSTLKIQPAELGDSAVYLCASSRGGGEGAGTEAFFGQGTRLTVV.

The chain uses TRBV7-3 and TRBJ2-3; 7 bases are shared with TRBD1. The germline V gene encodes CDR1 SGHTA and CDR2 FQGTGA. Germline trimming cut 5 bases from V and 1 base from J; bases unmatched to any gene: 6. CDR3 length equals 15 residues. CDR3 coding DNA: TGTGCCAGCAGCGTCAAGGGGGCAGGCACAGATACGCAGTATTTT. It encodes CASSVKGAGTDTQYF.

The V and J genes are TRBV13 and TRBJ1-1; 7 nucleotides align to TRBD1. This CDR3 is built from 14 residues. Germline CDR1 is PRHDT and CDR2 is FYEKMQ (reference sequence). The V segment lost 4 bases and the J segment 3 bases; nucleotides outside the gene matches: 5. The CDR3 loop reads CASSSDRIYTEAFF. CDR3 bases: TGTGCCAGCAGCTCGGACAGGATCTACACTGAAGCTTTCTTT.

The chain recombines TRBV28 with TRBJ1-3, with 7 nucleotides matching TRBD1. CDR3 length: 15 amino acids. The J segment lost 0 bases and the V segment lost 4 bases, leaving 3 bases of the junction unmatched. The germline V gene encodes CDR1 MDHEN and CDR2 SYDVKM. The CDR3 nucleotides are TGTGCCAGCAGTTCTACAGGGGTCTCTGGAAACACCATATATTTT. Translation gives CASSSTGVSGNTIYF. The whole variable domain, remainder taken from reference TRBV28 and TRBJ1-3, is DVKVTQSSRYLVKRTGEKVFLECVQDMDHENMFWYRQDPGLGLRLIYFSYDVKMKEKGDIPEGYSVSREKKERFSLILESASTNQTSMYLCASSSTGVSGNTIYFGEGSWLTVV.

The chain couples TRBV5-4 to TRBJ2-1; 9 bases line up with TRBD2. This CDR3 comprises 14 residues. Germline lookup yields CDR1 SGHNT and CDR2 YYREEE (reference sequence). Trimming at V came to 2 bases and at J to 10 bases, leaving 7 bases not matched to a gene. The CDR3 DNA reads as TGTGCCAGCAGCTTAGGCGGGGGGGCGTTCGAGCAGTTCTTC. Translation: CASSLGGGAFEQFF.

This clone was counted a single time. This rearrangement joins TRBV28 to TRBJ2-4; 9 positions agree with TRBD1. This CDR3 contains 11 residues. Germline values: CDR1 MDHEN, CDR2 SYDVKM. CDR3 bases: TGTGCTTGGGGGACAGGGAGCATTCAGTACTTC. This codes for CAWGTGSIQYF.

The chain recombines TRBV6-6 with TRBJ2-5, with 7 bases fitting TRBD1. The CDR3 consists of 14 residues. The germline V gene has CDR1 MNHNY and CDR2 SVGAGI (reference sequence). V lost 7 bases to trimming and J lost 5 bases; unmatched junction nucleotides: 10. Written as DNA, the CDR3 is TGTGCCAGCACCGACAGGGTGGGCTCGGAGACCCAGTACTTC. This codes for CASTDRVGSETQYF.

V usage is TRBV6-1 and J usage is TRBJ2-7, with 7 positions matching TRBD2. Germline lookup yields CDR1 MNHNS and CDR2 SASEGT. The ends lost 1 base at V and 1 base at J; junction bases unmatched: 7. This CDR3 is built from 16 residues. This CDR3 reads CASSEGAGEPSYEQYF. In nucleotides, the CDR3 is TGTGCCAGCAGTGAAGGGGCGGGGGAGCCTTCCTACGAGCAGTACTTC.

The chain combines TRBV21-1 with TRBJ2-5; the DNA was not used to check the table's D call, TRBD2. TRBV21-1 is flagged as a pseudogene. CDR3 length: 16 residues. CDR3 coding DNA: TGTGCCAGCAGCAAAGTTAAGTTTGGGAGGAAAGAGACCCAGTACTTC. Protein: CASSKVKFGRKETQYF.

The chain uses TRBV15 and TRBJ1-3; tentative D call: TRBD1 (5 bases). The germline V and J ends were trimmed by 5 bases and 4 bases, with 15 bases remaining between them. The CDR3 sequence is 15 residues long. Germline V lookup: CDR1 LNHNV, CDR2 YYDKDF (reference sequence). CDR3 sequence reads: CATSGGYIIGNTIYF. The CDR3 nucleotides are TGTGCCACCAGCGGGGGGTATATTATCGGAAACACCATATATTTT.

The chain carries TRBV5-1 and TRBJ1-4; 8 bases are a match to TRBD1. The germline V gene has CDR1 SGHRS and CDR2 YFSETQ. This CDR3 is 16 amino acids long. J gave up 2 bases and V 4 bases, and 7 bases lay outside the gene matches. The chain's CDR3 is CASSLDRGATNEKLFF. DNA for the CDR3: TGCGCCAGCAGCCTCGACAGGGGTGCCACTAATGAAAAACTGTTTTTT. Complete variable domain (other parts from reference TRBV5-1 and TRBJ1-4): KAGVTQTPRYLIKTRGQQVTLSCSPISGHRSVSWYQQTPGQGLQFLFEYFSETQRNKGNFPGRFSGRQFSNSRSEMNVSTLELGDSALYLCASSLDRGATNEKLFFGSGTQLSVL.

The chain combines TRBV12-1 with TRBJ2-7; TRBD2 is taken as the D call from the table, unchecked against the DNA. TRBV12-1 is listed as a pseudogene. The CDR3 spans 13 residues. CDR3 in amino acids: CASSRRGNYEQYV. The CDR3 DNA is TGTGCCAGCAGCCGGCGTGGCAACTACGAGCAGTACGTC.

The V gene is TRBV23-1, the J gene TRBJ1-1, with TRBD1 matching 8 bases. TRBV23-1 is flagged as an ORF with uncertain function. J was trimmed by 4 bases and V by 9 bases; bases with no gene match: 4. CDR3 size: 12 residues. The CDR3 region is CASKDRVTEAFF. The CDR3 DNA sequence: TGCGCCAGTAAGGACAGGGTCACTGAAGCTTTCTTT.